The entry below gives a single T cell receptor (beta chain) sequence along with its context. TCRdb reanalysed the RT-PCR reads using MiXCR and keeps one entry per CDR3 protein. This sample has around 710,000 distinct CDR3 sequences; about 15% occur once, and the top ten carry around 7%. The source of the sample is a study of response to subunit inactivated influenza vaccine. The CDR3 is 14 residues long. The V end was cut by 1 base, the J end by 5 bases, with 9 bases between. Germline-derived CDR1 and CDR2 are LGHNA and YSLEER. The source material was PBMCs from blood, sampled about 14 days before vaccination. V is TRBV4-3 and J is TRBJ2-1, with unresolved D. This receptor was obtained from a man aged 45-60 years who received an inactivated influenza vaccine. This chain's CDR3 is CASSQGQSDNEQFF. The CDR3 DNA follows: TGCGCCAGCAGCCAAGGCCAGTCGGACAATGAGCAGTTCTTC.